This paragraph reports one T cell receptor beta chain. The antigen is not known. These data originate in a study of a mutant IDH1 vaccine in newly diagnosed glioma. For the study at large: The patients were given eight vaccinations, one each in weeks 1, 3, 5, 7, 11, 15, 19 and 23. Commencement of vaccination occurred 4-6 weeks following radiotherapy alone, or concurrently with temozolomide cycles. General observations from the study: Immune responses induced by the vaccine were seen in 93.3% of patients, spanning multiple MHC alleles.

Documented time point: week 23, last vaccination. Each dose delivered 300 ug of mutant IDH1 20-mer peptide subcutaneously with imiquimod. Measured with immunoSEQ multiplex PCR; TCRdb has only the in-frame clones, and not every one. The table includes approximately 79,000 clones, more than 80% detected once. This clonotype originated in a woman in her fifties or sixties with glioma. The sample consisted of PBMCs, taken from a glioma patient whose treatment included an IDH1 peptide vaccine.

CDR3 bases: TGTGCCAGTAGTCTTTCCTTGGGAAGGGCCGTCGGGGCGCTCCAAGAGACCCAGTACTTC. It is translated as CASSLSLGRAVGALQETQYF. The chain uses TRBV19 and TRBJ2-5; D is tentatively TRBD1 or TRBD2 (5 bases each). Germline CDR1 is LNHDA and CDR2 is SQIVND (reference sequence). Trimming removed 5 bases from V and 1 base from J, with 29 bases in between. This CDR3 has 20 amino acids.